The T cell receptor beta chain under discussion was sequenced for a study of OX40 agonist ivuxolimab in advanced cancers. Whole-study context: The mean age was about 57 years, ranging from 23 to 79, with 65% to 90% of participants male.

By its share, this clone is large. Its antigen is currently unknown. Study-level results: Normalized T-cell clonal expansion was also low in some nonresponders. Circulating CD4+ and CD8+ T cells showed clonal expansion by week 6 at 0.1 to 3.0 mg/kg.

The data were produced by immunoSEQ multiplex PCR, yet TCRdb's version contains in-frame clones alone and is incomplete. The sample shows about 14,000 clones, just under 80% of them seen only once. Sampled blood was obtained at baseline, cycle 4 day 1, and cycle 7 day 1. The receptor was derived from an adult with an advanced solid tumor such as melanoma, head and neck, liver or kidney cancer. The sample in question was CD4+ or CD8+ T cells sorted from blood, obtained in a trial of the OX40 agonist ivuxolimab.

The CDR3 sequence: CASSADRGERRDTQYF. The CDR3 nucleotides are TGTGCCAGCAGCGCGGACAGGGGCGAACGTCGGGATACGCAGTATTTT. V usage is TRBV7-9 and J usage is TRBJ2-3, with 9 bases aligning to TRBD1. This CDR3 region has 16 residues. Germline V CDR1 and CDR2: SEHNR, FQNEAQ (reference sequence). V trimming: 5 bases; J trimming: 6 bases; junction bases outside the gene matches: 12.